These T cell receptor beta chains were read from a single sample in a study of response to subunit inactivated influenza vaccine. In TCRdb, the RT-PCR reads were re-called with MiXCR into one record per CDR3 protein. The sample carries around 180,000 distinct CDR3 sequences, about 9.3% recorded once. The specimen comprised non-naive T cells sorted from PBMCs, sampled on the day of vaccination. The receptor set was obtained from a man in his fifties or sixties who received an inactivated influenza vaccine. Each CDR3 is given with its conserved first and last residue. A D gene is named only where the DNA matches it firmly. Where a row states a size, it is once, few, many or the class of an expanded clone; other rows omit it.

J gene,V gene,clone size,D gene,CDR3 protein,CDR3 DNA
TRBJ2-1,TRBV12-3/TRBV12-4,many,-,CASSDSPSYNEQFF,TGTGCCAGCAGTGACAGTCCCTCCTACAATGAGCAGTTCTTC
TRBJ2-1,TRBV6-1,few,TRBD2,CASSDSGRARNEQFF,TGTGCCAGCAGTGATAGCGGGAGGGCCCGGAATGAGCAGTTCTTC
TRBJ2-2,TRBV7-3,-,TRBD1,CASSGTGPGELFF,TGTGCCAGCAGCGGGACAGGCCCCGGGGAGCTGTTTTTT
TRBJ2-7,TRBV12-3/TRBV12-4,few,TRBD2,CASSLQASPGTSGGVLSYEQYF,TGTGCCAGCAGTTTGCAGGCTTCACCCGGGACTAGCGGGGGGGTTCTCTCCTACGAGCAGTACTTC
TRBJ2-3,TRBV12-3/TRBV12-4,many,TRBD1,CASSTGQGNTDTQYF,TGTGCCAGCAGCACGGGACAGGGGAACACAGATACGCAGTATTTT
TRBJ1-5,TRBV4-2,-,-,CASSQDLGQPGQPQHF,TGTGCCAGCAGCCAAGATCTAGGACAGCCTGGGCAGCCCCAGCATTTT
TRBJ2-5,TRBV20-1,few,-,CSRRAGETQYF,TGCAGTCGGAGGGCGGGTGAGACCCAGTACTTC
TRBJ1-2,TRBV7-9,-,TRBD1,CASTLTGEYGYTF,TGTGCCAGCACCTTGACAGGGGAATACGGCTACACCTTC
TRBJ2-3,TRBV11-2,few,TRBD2,CASRPGTSGRTDTQYF,TGTGCCAGCAGACCCGGGACTAGCGGTCGCACAGATACGCAGTATTTT
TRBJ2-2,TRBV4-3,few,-,CASSQDLGSRELFF,TGCGCCAGCAGCCAAGATCTTGGGAGCAGGGAGCTGTTTTTT
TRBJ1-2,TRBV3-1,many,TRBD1,CASSLVTGGSGYTF,TGTGCCAGCAGCCTTGTAACAGGGGGCTCTGGCTACACCTTC
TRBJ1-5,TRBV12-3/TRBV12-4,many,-,CASSAGQTNQPQHF,TGTGCCAGCAGCGCTGGACAGACAAATCAGCCCCAGCATTTT
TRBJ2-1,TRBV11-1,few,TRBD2,CASSTRNGLAAAGPYNEQFF,TGTGCCAGCAGCACACGAAATGGACTAGCGGCAGCCGGACCTTACAATGAGCAGTTCTTC
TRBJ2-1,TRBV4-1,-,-,CASSQDPGTLSYNEQFF,TGCGCCAGCAGCCAAGATCCAGGGACTCTTTCCTACAATGAGCAGTTCTTC
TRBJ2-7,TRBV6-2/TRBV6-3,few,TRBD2,CASGLAGGPYEQYF,TGTGCCAGCGGGTTAGCGGGGGGGCCCTACGAGCAGTACTTC
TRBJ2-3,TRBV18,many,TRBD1,CASSPTPGQGAGTDTQYF,TGTGCCAGCTCACCCACACCGGGACAGGGGGCCGGCACAGATACGCAGTATTTT
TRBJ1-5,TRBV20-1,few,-,CSASFGQRGQPQHF,TGCAGTGCTAGTTTCGGACAGCGGGGTCAGCCCCAGCATTTT
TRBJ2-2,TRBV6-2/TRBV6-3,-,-,CASSYRNANTGELFF,TGTGCCAGCAGTTACAGGAACGCGAACACCGGGGAGCTGTTTTTT
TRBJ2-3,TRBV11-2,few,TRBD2,CASSPQGLAGPHTDTQYF,TGTGCCAGCAGCCCTCAAGGACTAGCGGGGCCCCACACAGATACGCAGTATTTT
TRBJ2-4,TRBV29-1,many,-,CSVERTDSAKNIQYF,TGCAGCGTTGAGAGGACTGATTCAGCCAAAAACATTCAGTACTTC
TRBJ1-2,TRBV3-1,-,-,CASSPQTGAGGYTF,TGTGCCAGCAGCCCGCAGACGGGGGCCGGTGGCTACACCTTC
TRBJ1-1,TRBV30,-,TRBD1,CAWSLAGGGTEAFF,TGTGCCTGGAGTCTTGCAGGGGGCGGCACTGAAGCTTTCTTT
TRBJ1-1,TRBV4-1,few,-,CASSPGAEAFF,TGCGCCAGCAGCCCCGGGGCAGAAGCTTTCTTT
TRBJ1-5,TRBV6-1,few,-,CASSGGLGNQPQHF,TGTGCCAGCAGTGGTGGATTGGGTAATCAGCCCCAGCATTTT
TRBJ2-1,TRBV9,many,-,CASSVGAESSYNEQFF,TGTGCCAGCAGCGTAGGAGCGGAAAGCTCCTACAATGAGCAGTTCTTC
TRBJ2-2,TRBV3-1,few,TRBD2,CASSQEGLAGGGTGELFF,TGTGCCAGCAGCCAAGAGGGACTAGCGGGAGGTGGGACCGGGGAGCTGTTTTTT
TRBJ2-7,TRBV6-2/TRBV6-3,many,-,CASSYGLTSYEQYF,TGTGCCAGCAGTTACGGGCTGACCTCCTACGAGCAGTACTTC
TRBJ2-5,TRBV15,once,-,CATSRDAGVYQETQYF,TGTGCCACCAGCAGAGATGCCGGAGTGTACCAAGAGACCCAGTACTTC
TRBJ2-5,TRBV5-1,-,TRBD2,CASSLALGTSGEETQYF,TGCGCCAGCAGCTTGGCCTTAGGGACTAGCGGTGAAGAGACCCAGTACTTC
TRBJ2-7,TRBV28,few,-,CATLRDNSYEQYF,TGTGCCACCCTCCGGGACAACTCCTACGAGCAGTACTTC
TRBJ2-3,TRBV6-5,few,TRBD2,CASSSQTSGRARTDTQYF,TGTGCCAGCAGTTCTCAGACTAGCGGGAGGGCCAGGACAGATACGCAGTATTTT
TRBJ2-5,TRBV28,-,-,CASSSKTRTMDRWETQYF,TGTGCCAGCAGTTCCAAAACACGGACAATGGATCGCTGGGAGACCCAGTACTTC
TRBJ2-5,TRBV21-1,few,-,CASSKAGVEETQYF,TGTGCCAGCAGCAAGGCCGGGGTAGAAGAGACCCAGTACTTC
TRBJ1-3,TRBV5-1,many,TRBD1,CASSLAGQGMETIYF,TGCGCCAGCAGCTTGGCGGGACAGGGGATGGAAACCATATATTTT
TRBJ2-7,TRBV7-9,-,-,CASSRWKTPGISYEQYF,TGTGCCAGCAGCCGATGGAAAACTCCAGGGATATCCTACGAGCAGTACTTC
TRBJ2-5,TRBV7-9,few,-,CASTFLSGKETQYF,TGTGCCAGCACCTTCCTCTCGGGGAAAGAGACCCAGTACTTC
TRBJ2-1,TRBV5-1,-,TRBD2,CASRGVAGGYNEQFF,TGCGCCAGCAGGGGAGTAGCGGGGGGATACAATGAGCAGTTCTTC
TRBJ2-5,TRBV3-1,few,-,CASSQVVGLSTQYF,TGTGCCAGCAGCCAAGTCGTCGGCCTGTCGACCCAGTACTTC
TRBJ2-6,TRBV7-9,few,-,CASSYGANVLTF,TGTGCCAGCAGCTATGGGGCCAACGTCCTGACTTTC
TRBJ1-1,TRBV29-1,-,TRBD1,CSVADTGGTEAFF,TGCAGCGTTGCCGATACAGGGGGCACTGAAGCTTTCTTT
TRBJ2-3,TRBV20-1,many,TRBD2,CSASPLAGVRTDTQYF,TGCAGTGCTAGTCCCCTAGCGGGGGTTCGCACAGATACGCAGTATTTT
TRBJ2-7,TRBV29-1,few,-,CSVEESWGGEQYF,TGCAGCGTTGAAGAATCTTGGGGAGGCGAGCAGTACTTC
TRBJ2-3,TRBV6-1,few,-,CASSRARRGDAQYF,TGTGCCAGCAGTCGAGCCCGGCGGGGAGATGCGCAGTATTTT
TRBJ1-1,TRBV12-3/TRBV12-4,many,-,CASSLASGNTEAFF,TGTGCCAGCAGTTTAGCTTCTGGGAACACTGAAGCTTTCTTT
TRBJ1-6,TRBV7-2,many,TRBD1,CAISKTGGWSSPLHF,TGTGCCATCTCTAAGACAGGGGGCTGGAGTTCACCCCTCCACTTT
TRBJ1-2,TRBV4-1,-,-,CASSHVAVDYGYTF,TGCGCCAGCAGCCATGTGGCAGTTGATTATGGCTACACCTTC
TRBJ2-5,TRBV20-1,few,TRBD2,CSARVAGQETQYF,TGCAGTGCTAGAGTAGCGGGGCAAGAGACCCAGTACTTC
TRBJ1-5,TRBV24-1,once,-,CAKASGTHNQPQHF,TGTGCCAAGGCTTCCGGGACACATAATCAGCCCCAGCATTTT
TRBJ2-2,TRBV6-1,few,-,CASSMGQFTGELFF,TGTGCCAGCAGTATGGGGCAGTTCACCGGGGAGCTGTTTTTT
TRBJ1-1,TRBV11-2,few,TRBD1,CASSPGQGRKSRAEAFF,TGTGCCAGCAGCCCAGGACAGGGCCGAAAATCGAGGGCTGAAGCTTTCTTT
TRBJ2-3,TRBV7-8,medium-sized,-,CASSLEGWSTDTQYF,TGTGCCAGCAGCTTAGAGGGCTGGAGCACAGATACGCAGTATTTT
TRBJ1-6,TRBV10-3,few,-,CAISESRGQQSPLHF,TGTGCCATCAGTGAGTCTCGGGGGCAACAGTCACCCCTCCACTTT
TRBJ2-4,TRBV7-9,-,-,CASSSQGFTSKNIQYF,TGTGCCAGCAGCTCACAGGGTTTTACTTCCAAAAACATTCAGTACTTC
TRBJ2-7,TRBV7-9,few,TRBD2,CASSFLASGGLDEQYF,TGTGCCAGCAGCTTCCTTGCTAGCGGGGGCCTCGACGAGCAGTACTTC
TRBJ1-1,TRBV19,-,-,CASSTRMAEAFF,TGTGCCAGTAGTACCCGAATGGCTGAAGCTTTCTTT
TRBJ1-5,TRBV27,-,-,CASSSRTSGNQPQHF,TGTGCCAGCAGTTCACGGACCTCCGGCAATCAGCCCCAGCATTTT
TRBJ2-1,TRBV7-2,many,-,CASSSDGYNEQFF,TGTGCCAGCAGCTCCGACGGCTACAATGAGCAGTTCTTC